The present T cell receptor (beta chain) was sequenced within a study of OX40 agonist ivuxolimab in advanced cancers. TCRdb's table, derived via immunoSEQ multiplex PCR, lists solely in-frame clones and lacks some. There are 80,000 or so clones in the sample; 90% occur only once, and around 2% lies in the top ten. The V gene's germline CDR1 is SGHNT and CDR2 YENEEA. The CDR3 length is 13 residues. The V end lost 5 bases, the J end lost 2 bases, and 10 bases lay between the germline ends. The sequence was obtained from an adult with an advanced solid tumor such as melanoma, head and neck, liver or kidney cancer. The genes are TRBV11-3 and TRBJ2-7; D is perhaps TRBD2 (5 bases). Sequencing was performed on CD4+ or CD8+ T cells sorted from blood, taken in a trial of the OX40 agonist ivuxolimab. The CDR3 DNA reads as TGTGCCAGCAGCCAGGAGGTCACCTACGAGCAGTACTTC. It codes for CASSQEVTYEQYF. The variable domain in full, with the rest retrieved from reference TRBV11-3 and TRBJ2-7, is EAGVVQSPRYKIIEKKQPVAFWCNPISGHNTLYWYLQNLGQGPELLIRYENEEAVDDSQLPKDRFSAERLKGVDSTLKIQPAELGDSAVYLCASSQEVTYEQYFGPGTRLTVT.